The 3 T cell receptor beta chains given below trace back to one sample, sequenced in a study of T cells after yellow fever vaccination. TCRdb processed the 5' RACE reads anew with MiXCR; each CDR3 protein has one entry. The table records around 310,000 distinct CDR3 sequences, approximately 3.9% of them present only once. The sample in question was PBMCs, obtained 5 days after the yellow fever booster vaccination. These receptors came from a man aged 18 to 35 who received the YFV17D yellow fever vaccine.

The table lists this clonotype with many counts. The germline gene is not matched at one end of the junction; a read error may be the cause. The rearrangement links TRBV4-1 to TRBJ1-1; maybe TRBD1 (5 bases). CDR3 length equals 14 residues. The V gene's germline CDR1 is MGHRA and CDR2 YSYEKL. CDR3 bases: TGCGCCAGCAGCCACGACCGGGGCCACACCGAAGCTTTCTTT. Its protein is CASSHDRGHTEAFF.

V gene TRBV12-5 combines with J gene TRBJ1-1; D gene uncertain. V dropped 4 bases and J dropped 2 bases, with 14 bases sitting between them. The length of the CDR3 is 15 residues. Germline CDR1 LGHNT, CDR2 FRNRAP. CDR3 loop: CASGSPVRFNTEAFF. CDR3 sequence (DNA): TGTGCTAGTGGTTCTCCCGTCAGGTTTAACACTGAAGCTTTCTTT.

This clonotype occurred a few times. The chain couples TRBV11-2 to TRBJ2-1; 10 bases match TRBD2. The CDR3 loop spans 16 amino acids. The V gene end was trimmed by 4 bases and the J gene end by 7 bases; junction bases not matched to a gene: 10. The germline gives CDR1 SGHAT, CDR2 FQNNGV. The DNA for the CDR3 is TGTGCCAGCAGCTCCATAGCGGGGGGACCGACGAATGAGCAGTTCTTC. As protein: CASSSIAGGPTNEQFF.